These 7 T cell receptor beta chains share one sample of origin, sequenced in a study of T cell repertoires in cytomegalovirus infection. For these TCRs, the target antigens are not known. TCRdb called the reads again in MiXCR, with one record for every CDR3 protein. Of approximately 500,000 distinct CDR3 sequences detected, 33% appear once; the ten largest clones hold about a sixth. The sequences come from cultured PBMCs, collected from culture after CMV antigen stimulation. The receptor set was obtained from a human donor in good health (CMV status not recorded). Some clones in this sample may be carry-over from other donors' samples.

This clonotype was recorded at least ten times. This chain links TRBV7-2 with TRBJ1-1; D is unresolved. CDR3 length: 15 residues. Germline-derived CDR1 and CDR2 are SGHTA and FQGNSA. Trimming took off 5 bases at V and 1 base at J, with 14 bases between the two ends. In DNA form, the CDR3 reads TGTGCCAGCAGCCCCCAGACGAGGCGGAACACTGAAGCTTTCTTT. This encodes CASSPQTRRNTEAFF. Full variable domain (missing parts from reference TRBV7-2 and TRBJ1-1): GAGVSQSPSNKVTEKGKDVELRCDPISGHTALYWYRQSLGQGLEFLIYFQGNSAPDKSGLPSDRFSAERTGGSVSTLTIQRTQQEDSAVYLCASSPQTRRNTEAFFGQGTRLTVV.

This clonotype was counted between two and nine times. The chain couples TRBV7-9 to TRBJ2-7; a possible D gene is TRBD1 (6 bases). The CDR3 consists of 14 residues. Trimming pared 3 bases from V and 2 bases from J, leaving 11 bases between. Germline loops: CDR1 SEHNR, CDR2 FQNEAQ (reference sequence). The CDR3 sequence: CASSFLGGTYEQYF. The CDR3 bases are TGTGCCAGCAGCTTTTTAGGGGGAACCTACGAGCAGTACTTC.

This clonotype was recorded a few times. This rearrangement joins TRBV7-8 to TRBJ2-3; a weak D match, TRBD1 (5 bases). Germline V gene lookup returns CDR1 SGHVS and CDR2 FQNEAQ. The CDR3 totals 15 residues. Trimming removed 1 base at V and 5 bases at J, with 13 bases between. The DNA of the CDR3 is TGTGCCAGCAGCTTAGGGACACATACACGAGATACGCAGTATTTT. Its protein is CASSLGTHTRDTQYF.

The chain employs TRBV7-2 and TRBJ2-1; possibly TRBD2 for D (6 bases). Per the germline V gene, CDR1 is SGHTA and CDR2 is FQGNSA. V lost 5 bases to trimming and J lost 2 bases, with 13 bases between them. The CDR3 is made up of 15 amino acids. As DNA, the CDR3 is TGTGCCAGCAGCCAAGGGCGGAGGGCCTACAATGAGCAGTTCTTC. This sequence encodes CASSQGRRAYNEQFF.

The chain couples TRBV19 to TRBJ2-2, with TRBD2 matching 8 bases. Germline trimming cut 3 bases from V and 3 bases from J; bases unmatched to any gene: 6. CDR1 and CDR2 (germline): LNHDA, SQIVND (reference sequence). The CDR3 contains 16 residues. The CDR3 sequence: CASSIWTGGDTGELFF. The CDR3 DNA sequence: TGTGCCAGTAGTATTTGGACGGGAGGGGACACCGGGGAGCTGTTTTTT. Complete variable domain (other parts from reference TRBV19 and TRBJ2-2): DGGITQSPKYLFRKEGQNVTLSCEQNLNHDAMYWYRQDPGQGLRLIYYSQIVNDFQKGDIAEGYSVSREKKESFPLTVTSAQKNPTAFYLCASSIWTGGDTGELFFGEGSRLTVL.

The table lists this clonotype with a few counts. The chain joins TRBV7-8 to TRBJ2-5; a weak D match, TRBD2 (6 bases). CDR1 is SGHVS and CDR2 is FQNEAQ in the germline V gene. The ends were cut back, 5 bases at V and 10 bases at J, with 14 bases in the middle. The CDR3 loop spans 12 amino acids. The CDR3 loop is CASSRDRGNQYF. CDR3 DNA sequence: TGTGCCAGCAGCCGGGACCGGGGGAACCAGTACTTC.

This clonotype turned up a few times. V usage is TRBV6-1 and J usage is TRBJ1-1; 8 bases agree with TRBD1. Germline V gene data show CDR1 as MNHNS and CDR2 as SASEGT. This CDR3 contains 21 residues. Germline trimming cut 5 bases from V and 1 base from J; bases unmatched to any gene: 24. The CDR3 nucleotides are TGTGCCAGCAGTACGGGATGGGCGCCAGGGGTTACCGGGACAGGGAACACTGAAGCTTTCTTT. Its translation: CASSTGWAPGVTGTGNTEAFF.